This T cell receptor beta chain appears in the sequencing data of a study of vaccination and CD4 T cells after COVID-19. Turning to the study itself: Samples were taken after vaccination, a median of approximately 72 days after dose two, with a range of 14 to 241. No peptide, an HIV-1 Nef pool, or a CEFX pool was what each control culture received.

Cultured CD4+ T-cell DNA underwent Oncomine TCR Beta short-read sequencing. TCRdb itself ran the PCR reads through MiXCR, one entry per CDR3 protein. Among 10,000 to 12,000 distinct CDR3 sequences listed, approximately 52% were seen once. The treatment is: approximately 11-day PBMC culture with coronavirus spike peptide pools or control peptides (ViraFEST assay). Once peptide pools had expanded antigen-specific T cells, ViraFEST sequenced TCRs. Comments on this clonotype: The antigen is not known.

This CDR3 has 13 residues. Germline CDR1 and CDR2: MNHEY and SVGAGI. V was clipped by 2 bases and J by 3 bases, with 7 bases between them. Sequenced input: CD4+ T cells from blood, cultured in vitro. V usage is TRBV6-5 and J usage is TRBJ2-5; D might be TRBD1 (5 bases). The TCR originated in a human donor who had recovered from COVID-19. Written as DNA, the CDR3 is TGTGCCAGCAGTTACACGACAGAAGAGACCCAGTACTTC. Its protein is CASSYTTEETQYF.